This T cell receptor (beta chain) originates from a study of beta chain features in type 1 diabetes. Expressed TCRB transcripts were sequenced because the isolated RNA had all been reverse transcribed beforehand. Sequencing used immunoSEQ multiplex PCR; TCRdb keeps in-frame clones, though not all of them. Among hundreds of thousands of clones listed, 15% were seen once. Findings and caveats of the study: Shorter TCRB CDR3s, moderately but significantly so, marked every one of the four CD4+ subsets in Type 1 diabetes patients. In the patient group, naive, central memory and Treg TCRB repertoires seemed more alike than in the healthy donor group.

This clone was seen more than once but under ten times. As yet, its antigen is unknown. Markers CD45RO/CCR7/CD25/CD127/CD95/CD27 served to sort CD4+ naive, central memory, regulatory and stem cell-like memory cells. CDR1 and CDR2 from the germline V gene are SGDLS and YYNGEE. The CDR3 contains 14 residues. With V trimmed by 4 bases and J by 6 bases, 3 bases remained unmatched. The sample taken for sequencing was naive CD4+ T cells from blood. The chain links TRBV9 to TRBJ2-1; 11 bases align to TRBD1. The sequence derives from a man aged 18 to 29 with type 1 diabetes. The CDR3 DNA sequence: TGTGCCAGCAGCATGGGGACAGGGGGCAATGAGCAGTTCTTC. It translates to CASSMGTGGNEQFF.